Listed here are 5 T cell receptor beta chains from one sample, sequenced in a study of CD8 T cells in ankylosing spondylitis. Study results and caveats: Made up of about eight highly homologous variants, a TCR beta motif appeared characteristic of ankylosing spondylitis blood.

These receptors are not linked to any known antigen. TCRdb re-derived calls from the 5' RACE reads in MiXCR, one entry per CDR3 protein. The table has around 490,000 distinct CDR3 sequences, approximately 5.3% seen once. Sequenced sample: blood, either unsorted or a sorted T cell fraction (not recorded which). The receptors shown here come from a male donor with ankylosing spondylitis.

This clonotype was seen ten or more times. This sequence joins TRBV20-1 and TRBJ2-7; 7 nucleotides align to TRBD1. Germline V gene sequence: CDR1 DFQATT, CDR2 SNEGSKA (reference sequence). V shed 6 bases, J shed 3 bases, and the junction held 17 bases outside the gene matches. The CDR3 length is 16 residues. The CDR3: CSATQGFAGMNYEQYF. CDR3 nucleotide sequence: TGCAGTGCGACACAGGGGTTCGCAGGGATGAACTACGAGCAGTACTTC.

This clonotype was counted many times. The chain joins TRBV4-3 to TRBJ2-2, with 7 bases lining up with TRBD1. The CDR3 consists of 15 residues. J gave up 3 bases and V 5 bases, and 6 bases lay outside the gene matches. CDR1 and CDR2 from the germline V gene are LGHNA and YSLEER. CDR3 coding DNA: TGCGCCAGCAGCTCCCAGACAGGGTACACCGGGGAGCTGTTTTTT. Translated, it gives CASSSQTGYTGELFF.

This clonotype was seen ten or more times. The V and J genes are TRBV10-3 and TRBJ2-7; 7 bases agree with TRBD1. The V gene's germline CDR1 is ENHRY and CDR2 SYGVKD. Trimming at V came to 6 bases and at J to 0 bases, leaving 17 bases not matched to a gene. The CDR3 is 18 amino acids. The CDR3: CAISAGPGRGQFSYEQYF. The CDR3 nucleotides read TGTGCCATCAGCGCCGGCCCAGGTAGGGGACAGTTCTCCTACGAGCAGTACTTC.

A few counts support this clonotype. This chain joins TRBV30 and TRBJ2-7; TRBD1 is a possible D gene (6 bases). Germline V lookup: CDR1 GTSNPN, CDR2 SVGIG (reference sequence). The CDR3 totals 15 residues. With 3 bases removed from V and 3 bases from J, the gap between germline ends came to 18 bases. The CDR3 region is CAWRIPGRGNYEQYF. CDR3 DNA sequence: TGTGCCTGGAGAATCCCCGGCAGGGGAAACTACGAGCAGTACTTC.

Many counts were recorded for this clonotype. Here the CDR3 DNA reads TGCGCCAGCAGCCAGGATCGGGACGGAGACACTGAAGCTTTCTTT. Its translation is CASSQDRDGDTEAFF. The rearrangement uses TRBV4-3 and TRBJ1-1; D might be TRBD1 (5 bases). The CDR3 has 15 amino acids. Trimming cost V 3 bases and J 3 bases, with 14 bases left between them. Looked up from germline, CDR1 is LGHNA and CDR2 is YSLEER.